The entry that follows covers one T cell receptor beta chain sequence. The data are from a study of metastatic and nonmetastatic thyroid tumors. V dropped 2 bases and J dropped 0 bases, with 4 bases sitting between them. The CDR3 consists of 13 residues. CDR1 is GTSNPN and CDR2 is SVGIG in the germline V gene (reference sequence). All patients were untreated before thyroid surgery. TCRdb re-processed the PCR reads through MiXCR. The repertoire holds 30,000 to 35,000 clones, with roughly 19% as singletons. Sequencing input: blood. The origin of this receptor is a female donor with papillary thyroid cancer or a benign thyroid nodule (not recorded which). Some clones in this sample may be carry-over from other donors' samples. The chain has TRBV30 and TRBJ1-4; D not resolved. The CDR3 nucleotides are TGTGCCTGGAGTAGGACAACTAATGAAAAACTGTTTTTT. It codes for CAWSRTTNEKLFF. The full variable domain, its missing parts supplied by reference TRBV30 and TRBJ1-4, is SQTIHQWPATLVQPVGSPLSLECTVEGTSNPNLYWYRQAAGRGLQLLFYSVGIGQISSEVPQNLSASRPQDRQFILSSKKLLLSDSGFYLCAWSRTTNEKLFFGSGTQLSVL.